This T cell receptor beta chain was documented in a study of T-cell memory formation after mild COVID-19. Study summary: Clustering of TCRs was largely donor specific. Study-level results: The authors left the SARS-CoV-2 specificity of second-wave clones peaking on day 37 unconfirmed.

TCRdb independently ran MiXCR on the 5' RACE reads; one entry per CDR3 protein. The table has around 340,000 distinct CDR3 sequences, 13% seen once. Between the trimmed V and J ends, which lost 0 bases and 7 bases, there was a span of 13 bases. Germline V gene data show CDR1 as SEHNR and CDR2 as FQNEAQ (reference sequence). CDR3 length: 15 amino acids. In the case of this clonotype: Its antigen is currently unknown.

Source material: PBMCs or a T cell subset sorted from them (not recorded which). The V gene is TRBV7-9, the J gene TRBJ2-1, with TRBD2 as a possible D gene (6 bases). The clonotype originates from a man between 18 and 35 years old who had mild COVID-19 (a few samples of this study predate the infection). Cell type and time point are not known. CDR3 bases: TGTGCCAGCAGCTTAGCGGGACTCGACGGTAATGAGCAGTTCTTC. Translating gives CASSLAGLDGNEQFF.